These 3 T cell receptor beta chains share one sample of origin, sequenced in a study of CD8+ T cells in alopecia areata. RNA extraction and reverse transcription yielded cDNA as sequencing template. Libraries were prepared by immunoSEQ multiplex PCR; TCRdb keeps only in-frame clonotypes and omits some of them. The profile shows about 250,000 clones, 60% of them singletons. The treatment was: oral pan-JAK inhibitor, 5-10 mg twice daily. The sample consisted of CD4+ T cells sorted from blood, taken at approximately week 51, from a patient treated with tofacitinib. The receptors here all came from a human donor with alopecia areata.

The chain uses TRBV30 and TRBJ2-7; possible D gene TRBD2, 6 bases. CDR3 length: 14 residues. V dropped 2 bases and J dropped 1 base, with 12 bases sitting between them. Per germline, CDR1 GTSNPN and CDR2 SVGIG (reference sequence). The CDR3 region is CAWSTSRGSYEQYF. The CDR3, as DNA: TGTGCCTGGAGTACCTCGCGGGGATCCTACGAGCAGTACTTC.

Notes on this clone: This sequence may be a read error, since a much larger clone differs from it by one base. CDR3 DNA: TGTGCCAGCAGCTTAAGCAATCAGCCCCAGCATTTT. Encoded protein: CASSLSNQPQHF. The chain joins TRBV13 to TRBJ1-5; D is uncertain. Trimming stripped 2 bases from V and 1 base from J, with 0 bases between. Germline assignment: CDR1 PRHDT and CDR2 FYEKMQ (reference sequence). CDR3 length equals 12 residues.

The chain links TRBV30 to TRBJ1-4; D is possibly TRBD1 (5 bases). V gave up 0 bases and J gave up 8 bases, with 10 bases separating them. This CDR3 is built from 13 residues. CDR1 and CDR2 (germline): GTSNPN, SVGIG (reference sequence). The CDR3 reads CAWSVRGREKLFF. In DNA form, the CDR3 reads TGTGCCTGGAGTGTACGGGGCCGAGAAAAACTGTTTTTT.